One sample yielded the 2 T cell receptor beta chains listed below, sequenced in a study of blood T cell repertoires in COVID-19. TCRdb's table, derived via immunoSEQ multiplex PCR, lists solely in-frame clones and lacks some. Of 130,000 or so clones in the sample, 80% to 90% were seen once. Material for sequencing was peripheral blood. These receptors originate from a middle-aged man with acute or convalescent COVID-19.

The chain recombines TRBV3-1 (or the pseudogene TRBV3-2) with TRBJ1-1; tentative D call: TRBD1 (6 bases). Germline V gene lookup returns CDR1 LGHDT and CDR2 YNNKEL (reference sequence). V was cut by 3 bases and J by 1 base, with 9 bases left in between. CDR3 length equals 14 residues. The CDR3 is CASSHNRENTEAFF. Written as DNA, the CDR3 is TGTGCCAGCAGCCACAACAGGGAGAACACTGAAGCTTTCTTT.

The CDR3 coding sequence is TGTGCCAGTAAATCGACAGGGGGAACCTATGGCTACACCTTC. Amino acid sequence: CASKSTGGTYGYTF. The chain joins TRBV19 to TRBJ1-2; 9 bases align to TRBD1. The CDR3 has 14 residues. Trimming took 7 bases from V and 4 from J; bases not matched to a gene: 7. Germline V gene sequence: CDR1 LNHDA, CDR2 SQIVND (reference sequence).